This T cell receptor beta chain was documented in a study of blood T cells in healthy people across ages (dated by TCRdb to 2014 to 2015). With regard to the full study: In model experiments, template switching captured about one uniquely barcoded TCR beta cDNA molecule for every two T cells. The study measured age-related changes in TCR beta repertoire diversity using deep sequencing normalized with unique cDNA molecular identifiers. The donors were divided into four age groups: young (average about 16 years), middle-aged (around 41), aged (roughly 66) and long-lived (around 87). To avoid experimental bias, donors of different ages were randomly spread across the sequencing lanes. The study analyzed two additional independent replicas of 1 million unique cDNA reads from the same blood draw for two donors, one aged 18 to 29 and one aged 80 or older.

The donors were some 39 Caucasian individuals from Russia, aged about 6 to 100 years, who were systemically healthy. About 9.1 milliliters of peripheral blood were collected from each donor into EDTA-treated Vacutainer tubes. Ficoll-Paque density-gradient centrifugation was used to isolate PBMCs, with at least 6.5 million per sample. Total RNA, at least 6 micrograms per sample, was extracted from PBMCs with Trizol reagent. For every donor, an aliquot of PBMCs went through flow cytometry to measure the percentages of naive CD45RAhigh/CD27high T cells. The germline V gene sets CDR1 to MGHDK and CDR2 to SYGVNS. Spanning cysteine to phenylalanine, the CDR3 consists of 17 amino acids. Only CDR3 DNA is held: 51 bases, read in frame from base 1. Trimmed from V: 4 bases; trimmed from J: 5 bases; junction bases lacking a gene match: 8. The library was generated by 5' RACE. For sequencing, an Illumina HiSeq 2500 was employed. A second PCR of roughly 6 to 12 cycles was run with a J-beta primer mix and a sample-barcoded 5' primer. A unique molecular identifier was introduced onto each TCR beta cDNA molecule by a template-switch 5' adaptor carrying 12 random nucleotides. Each sample yielded at least 2.5 million CDR3-containing paired-end reads. First-strand cDNA was synthesized from all RNA with the Mint cDNA synthesis kit, primed by a TRBC-specific oligonucleotide. All cDNA was treated with uracil-DNA glycosylase and then went through a first 18-cycle PCR with the universal primers M1SS and BC2_uni_R. Per the original workflow: Normalization of each sample was performed by random selection of 1 million high-quality reads, each carrying a distinct molecular identifier. Reads sharing molecular identifiers were discarded rather than binned into consensus sequences. MiTCR, set to a Q25 quality threshold and the strictest error-elimination algorithm, was used for CDR3 identification, clonotype clustering and error correction. A nonparametric unseen species model using Euler transformation provided a lower-bound estimate of total TCR beta diversity. Through fastp at Q25 and MiXCR, TCRdb rebuilt clones from the public reads, retaining in-frame beta chains. Rows are unified per CDR3 protein, each entry keeping the most common DNA and genes. In this record, the V and J calls reflect TCRdb's handling and not the investigators' own analysis. Within this sample are fewer than 700,000 distinct CDR3 sequences, with 40% to 45% of them counted one time only. The ten largest clones add up to 25% to 30% of the sample.

Paper-wide results and their limitations: Estimates of total diversity from one million sequenced T cells were regarded as lower bounds and underestimates. Since profiling was done on bulk unsorted PBMCs, naive and antigen-experienced compartments could not be conclusively compared. As age increased, observed TCR beta diversity per million T cells dropped in a roughly linear way, and a significant reduction was already evident by age 40. A strong correlation was found between observed TCR beta diversity and the percentage of naive T cells measured by flow cytometry. Compared with the aged group, more naive CD4+ T cells, fewer expanded clones and increased TCR diversity were shown by the long-lived group, suggesting age selection. Donor CMV infection status was unknown, potentially confounding age-related changes in expanded clonotypes.

As to this clonotype: No cognate antigen has been identified for it. Qualities for individual bases were not recorded, and no much larger clone is one base off.

The V and J genes are TRBV25-1 and TRBJ2-3, and 14 junctional nucleotides match TRBD2. This receptor was obtained from an older man in good health. Material: blood. The CDR3 amino acid sequence is: CASSGPPTSGRGDTQYF. In nucleotide form, the sequence is TGTGCCAGCAGTGGGCCCCCGACTAGCGGGAGGGGAGATACGCAGTATTTT. Extended through the reference TRBV25-1 and TRBJ2-3 proteins, this CDR3 yields the full variable domain: EADIYQTPRYLVIGTGKKITLECSQTMGHDKMYWYQQDPGMELHLIHYSYGVNSTEKGDLSSESTVSRIRTEHFPLTLESARPSHTSQYLCASSGPPTSGRGDTQYFGPGTRLTVL.